This T cell receptor beta chain was identified during a study of blood T cell repertoires in COVID-19. V lost 7 bases and J 0 bases, leaving 15 bases between the germline ends. The CDR3 is 16 residues long. The V gene's germline CDR1 is SGHAT and CDR2 FQNNGV. Cohort placement rested on clinical history that participants reported themselves. Either two negative PCRs, clearance, or symptom resolution qualified Cohort 3 donors as recovered. Sequenced by immunoSEQ multiplex PCR; TCRdb stores in-frame clones only, minus some. The sample includes about 320,000 clones, over 85% seen only once; the top ten take 2.6%.

The origin of this receptor is a man in his sixties who had recovered from COVID-19. Sequencing was carried out using PBMCs or T cells enriched from blood (not recorded which). The chain links TRBV11-2 to TRBJ1-4; no firm D call. The CDR3 loop reads CASTRFYGATNEKLFF. The CDR3 DNA is TGTGCCAGCACCCGTTTCTACGGTGCAACTAATGAAAAACTGTTTTTT.